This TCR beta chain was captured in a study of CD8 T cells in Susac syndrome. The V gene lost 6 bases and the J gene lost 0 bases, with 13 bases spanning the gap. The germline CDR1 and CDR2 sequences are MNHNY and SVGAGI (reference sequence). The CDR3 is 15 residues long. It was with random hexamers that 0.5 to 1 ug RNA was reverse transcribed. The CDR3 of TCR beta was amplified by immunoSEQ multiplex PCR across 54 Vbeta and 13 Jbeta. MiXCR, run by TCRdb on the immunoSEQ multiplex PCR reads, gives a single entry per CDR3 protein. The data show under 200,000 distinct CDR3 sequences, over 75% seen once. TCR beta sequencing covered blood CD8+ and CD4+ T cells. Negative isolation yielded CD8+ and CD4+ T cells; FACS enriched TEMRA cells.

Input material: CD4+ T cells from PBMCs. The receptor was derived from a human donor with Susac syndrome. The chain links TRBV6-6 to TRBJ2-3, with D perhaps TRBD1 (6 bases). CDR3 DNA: TGTGCCAGCAGGCCAGGAGGACAGAGCACAGATACGCAGTATTTT. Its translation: CASRPGGQSTDTQYF.